The 2 T cell receptor beta chains listed next were all sequenced from one sample in a study of blood T cell repertoires in COVID-19. The protocol was immunoSEQ multiplex PCR, while the TCRdb copy is restricted to in-frame clones and leaves out a portion. The sample has about 120,000 clones, approximately 87% seen once. The sample taken for sequencing was peripheral blood. Receptors were obtained from a woman aged 45-65 years with acute or convalescent COVID-19.

This clone was detected once. The genes are TRBV6-6 and TRBJ2-5; D is unclear. V shed 0 bases and J shed 5 bases, with 10 bases lying between them. Germline assignment: CDR1 MNHNY and CDR2 SVGAGI (reference sequence). The CDR3 is made up of 14 amino acids. The chain's CDR3 is CASSYSPGGETQYF. The CDR3, as DNA: TGTGCCAGCAGTTACTCGCCGGGTGGTGAGACCCAGTACTTC.

In regard to this clone: This same CDR3 is encoded by further DNA sequences in the sample. The V gene is TRBV10-1, the J gene TRBJ2-3; D remains unclear. CDR3 length: 12 residues. Per the germline V gene, CDR1 is WNHNN and CDR2 is SYGVQD (reference sequence). V was cut by 6 bases and J by 0 bases, with 4 bases left in between. This CDR3 reads CASSYSTDTQYF. The CDR3 nucleotides are TGCGCCAGCAGCTACAGCACAGATACGCAGTATTTT.